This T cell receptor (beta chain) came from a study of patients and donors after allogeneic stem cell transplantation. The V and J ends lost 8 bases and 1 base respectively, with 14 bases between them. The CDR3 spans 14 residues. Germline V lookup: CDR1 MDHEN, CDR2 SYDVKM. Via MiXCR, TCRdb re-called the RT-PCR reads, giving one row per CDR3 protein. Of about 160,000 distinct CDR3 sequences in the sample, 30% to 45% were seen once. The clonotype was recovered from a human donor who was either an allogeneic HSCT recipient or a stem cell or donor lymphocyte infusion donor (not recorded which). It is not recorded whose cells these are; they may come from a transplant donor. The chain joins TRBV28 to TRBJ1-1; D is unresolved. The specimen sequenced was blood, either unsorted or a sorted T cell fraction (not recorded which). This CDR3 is CASHPPQRNTEAFF. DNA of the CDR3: TGTGCCAGCCATCCCCCACAGAGGAACACTGAAGCTTTCTTT.